Listed below are T cell receptor beta chains from one sample, sequenced in a study of T-cell reconstitution after alpha-beta-depleted transplantation in children. TCRdb re-called the PCR reads through MiXCR, storing one row per CDR3 protein. The data hold 450,000 to 500,000 distinct CDR3 sequences, with around 13% observed a single time. The sample consisted of PBMCs from the stem cell graft donor, taken from the stem cell graft. The receptors derive from a human donor who donated a stem cell graft to a child with combined immunodeficiency. CDR3s leave out the opening cysteine and the closing phenylalanine or tryptophan. D genes are given only for firm matches.

j_call,v_call,d_call,cdr3_aa
TRBJ2-7,TRBV5-1,.,ASSPAGSVEQY
TRBJ2-6,TRBV12-3/TRBV12-4,.,ASSLLVRANVLT
TRBJ2-6,TRBV6-1,.,ASSPYIPGANVLT
TRBJ2-5,TRBV29-1,.,SVEAGWERHKFGETQY
TRBJ1-5,TRBV12-3/TRBV12-4,.,ASSLAPGNQPQH
TRBJ1-5,TRBV6-5,.,ASSYLGGGNQPQH
TRBJ2-6,TRBV10-3,.,AISDAGRGGSGANVLT
TRBJ2-3,TRBV5-1,TRBD2,ASPPGLRLAHPDTQY
TRBJ1-5,TRBV5-1,.,ASSLGPMGRVNQPQH
TRBJ2-5,TRBV5-4,TRBD1,ASRPTGTEETQY
TRBJ2-1,TRBV30,TRBD2,AWSVLSGGAWNEQF
TRBJ2-7,TRBV10-3,.,AISAGPHIPEQY
TRBJ1-1,TRBV2,.,ASSLPSENTEAF
TRBJ2-1,TRBV29-1,.,SVDRGLAVWGEQF
TRBJ1-5,TRBV24-1,TRBD1,ATSDTGQGLGQPQH
TRBJ1-5,TRBV9,.,ASSALPYNQPQH
TRBJ2-1,TRBV4-3,TRBD2,ASSQLPGLAYNEQF
TRBJ2-1,TRBV5-1,TRBD2,ASNFGSSGNNEQF
TRBJ1-5,TRBV27,.,ASRIYRDQPQH
TRBJ2-3,TRBV7-3,TRBD2,ASTLGGMRTDTQY
TRBJ2-7,TRBV7-2,TRBD1,ASRRRTGERFYEQY
TRBJ1-1,TRBV7-9,.,ASSSPGSQSAGRNTEAF
TRBJ1-4,TRBV7-2,.,ASSFTHGEKLF
TRBJ2-3,TRBV12-3/TRBV12-4,TRBD1,ASTPQQGAWSTDTQY
TRBJ2-6,TRBV5-5,.,ASSYQSSGANVLT
TRBJ2-1,TRBV18,TRBD1,ASSRRGRGQDPPQQF
TRBJ2-1,TRBV3-1,.,ASSGQVYNEQF
TRBJ2-2,TRBV12-3/TRBV12-4,TRBD1,ASRTGQGGTGELF
TRBJ2-7,TRBV19,.,ASSIVSTGNEQY
TRBJ2-4,TRBV4-3,TRBD2,ASSSVGGSKNIQY
TRBJ2-3,TRBV12-3/TRBV12-4,.,ASRSHSSGTDTQY
TRBJ2-3,TRBV2,.,ASTPTVSTDTQY
TRBJ2-1,TRBV15,TRBD2,ATSREGGGSSYNEQF
TRBJ1-2,TRBV12-3/TRBV12-4,.,ASSLFWAGGDYT
TRBJ2-5,TRBV12-3/TRBV12-4,.,ASSLFMGGETQY
TRBJ1-2,TRBV6-5,.,ASSYSPSSDGYT
TRBJ2-7,TRBV5-1,.,ASSSGGTDYEQY